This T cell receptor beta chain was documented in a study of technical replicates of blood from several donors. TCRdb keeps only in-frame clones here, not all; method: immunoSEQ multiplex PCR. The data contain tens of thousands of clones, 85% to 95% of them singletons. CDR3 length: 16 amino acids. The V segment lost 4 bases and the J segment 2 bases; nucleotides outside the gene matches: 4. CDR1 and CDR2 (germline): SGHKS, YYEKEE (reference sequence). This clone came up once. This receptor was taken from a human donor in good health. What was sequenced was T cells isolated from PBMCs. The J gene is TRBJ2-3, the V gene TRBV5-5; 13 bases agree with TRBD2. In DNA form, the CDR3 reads TGTGCCAGCAGCGGGGGGACTAGCGGGAACACAGATACGCAGTATTTT. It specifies CASSGGTSGNTDTQYF. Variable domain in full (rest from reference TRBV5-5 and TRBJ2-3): DAGVTQSPTHLIKTRGQQVTLRCSPISGHKSVSWYQQVLGQGPQFIFQYYEKEERGRGNFPDRFSARQFPNYSSELNVNALLLGDSALYLCASSGGTSGNTDTQYFGPGTRLTVL.